The 22 T cell receptor beta chains reported below all come from one sample, sequenced in a study of T cells in localized non-small cell lung cancer. The protocol was immunoSEQ multiplex PCR, while the TCRdb copy is restricted to in-frame clones and leaves out a portion. Among tens of thousands of clones listed, roughly 90% were seen once. This material consisted of peripheral blood mononuclear cells, taken before any cancer treatment. The receptors were gathered from a female donor aged 60 or older with stage II lung adenocarcinoma.

The CDR3 sequence: CASSTPGLIEQYF. CDR3 bases: TGTGCCAGCAGCACGCCGGGACTCATCGAGCAGTACTTC. V gene TRBV5-6 combines with J gene TRBJ2-7; a possible D gene is TRBD2 (6 bases). Deletions cut 4 bases from V and 6 bases from J, with 14 bases between. Germline assignment: CDR1 SGHDT and CDR2 YYEEEE. The CDR3 spans 13 residues.

This rearrangement joins TRBV5-5 to TRBJ1-4, with TRBD1 matching 10 bases. V lost 0 bases and J lost 6; bases outside the gene matches: 2. The CDR3 extends over 15 amino acids. CDR1 and CDR2 from the germline V gene are SGHKS and YYEKEE (reference sequence). The CDR3, as DNA: TGTGCCAGCAGCTTGGGAGGACAGGGGGATGAAAAACTGTTTTTT. This gives the protein CASSLGGQGDEKLFF.

V is TRBV4-3 and J is TRBJ2-2; TRBD1 is a possible D gene (5 bases). Trimming removed 0 bases at V and 5 bases at J, with 10 bases between. The CDR3 length is 15 residues. CDR1 is LGHNA, CDR2 YSLEER, per germline. The CDR3 loop is CASSQERTTTGELFF. CDR3 DNA sequence: TGCGCCAGCAGCCAAGAAAGGACAACGACCGGGGAGCTGTTTTTT.

The gene calls are TRBV11-2 and TRBJ1-3, with TRBD1 matching 9 bases. This CDR3 spans 14 amino acids. V was pared by 6 bases and J by 6 bases, with 6 bases of the junction left unmatched. The V gene's germline CDR1 is SGHAT and CDR2 FQNNGV. Here the CDR3 reads CASSYRGLENTIYF. In DNA form, the CDR3 reads TGTGCCAGCAGTTACAGGGGGCTCGAAAACACCATATATTTT.

The CDR3 DNA reads TGTGCCAGCAGCTTGGGATTTCAGGGGTTCTCCGGGGAGCTGTTTTTT. This gives the protein CASSLGFQGFSGELFF. This chain uses TRBV5-5 with TRBJ2-2; D perhaps matches TRBD1 (6 bases). V was pared by 0 bases and J by 6 bases, with 15 bases between. CDR1 and CDR2 (germline): SGHKS, YYEKEE (reference sequence). The CDR3 has 16 amino acids.

The chain uses TRBV29-1 and TRBJ2-2, with D perhaps TRBD1 or TRBD2 (5 bases each). V was clipped by 6 bases and J by 4 bases, with 18 bases between them. Per the germline V gene, CDR1 is SQVTM and CDR2 is ANQGSEA. CDR3 length: 15 residues. The CDR3 nucleotides are TGCAGCGTCCGCACCGGGACCCGGGGCACCGGGGAGCTGTTTTTT. Protein sequence: CSVRTGTRGTGELFF.

The CDR3 protein is CASSKTRGRAGKTQYF. CDR3 bases: TGTGCCAGCAGCAAAACTCGCGGGAGGGCCGGGAAGACCCAGTACTTC. V usage is TRBV21-1 and J usage is TRBJ2-5; TRBD2 was called by the table and not checked on the DNA. TRBV21-1 is classified as a pseudogene. This CDR3 is built from 16 residues.

The gene calls are TRBV9 and TRBJ1-5; D not resolved. Trimming pared 0 bases from V and 0 bases from J, leaving 7 bases between. Germline CDR1 SGDLS, CDR2 YYNGEE. CDR3 size: 15 residues. The CDR3 loop is CASSVGDGSNQPQHF. For the CDR3, the DNA is TGTGCCAGCAGCGTAGGTGACGGTAGCAATCAGCCCCAGCATTTT. The whole variable domain, remainder taken from reference TRBV9 and TRBJ1-5, is DSGVTQTPKHLITATGQRVTLRCSPRSGDLSVYWYQQSLDQGLQFLIQYYNGEERAKGNILERFSAQQFPDLHSELNLSSLELGDSALYFCASSVGDGSNQPQHFGDGTRLSIL.

The gene calls are TRBV27 and TRBJ2-7, with 12 bases identical to TRBD1. In germline, CDR1 is MNHEY, CDR2 SMNVEV (reference sequence). After removal of 6 bases from V and 3 bases from J, the junction contained 9 bases not matched to a gene. This CDR3 has 16 residues. The DNA of the CDR3 is TGTGCCAGCAGCCCATTTGGGACAGGGGGCATCTACGAGCAGTACTTC. This encodes CASSPFGTGGIYEQYF.

The genes are TRBV5-1 and TRBJ2-1; D remains ambiguous. CDR1 and CDR2 from the germline V gene are SGHRS and YFSETQ. V was cut by 0 bases and J by 6 bases, with 16 bases left in between. The CDR3 runs 16 residues. Here the CDR3 DNA reads TGCGCCAGCAGCTTGGGGGCTAGGGTAAATAGCAATGAGCAGTTCTTC. Translated: CASSLGARVNSNEQFF.

The chain combines TRBV7-9 with TRBJ1-2; D unresolved. The CDR3 is 12 residues long. V dropped 1 base and J dropped 8 bases, with 8 bases sitting between them. Germline CDR1 is SEHNR and CDR2 is FQNEAQ (reference sequence). The CDR3 reads CASSLGFNGYTF. The CDR3 bases are TGTGCCAGCAGCTTAGGGTTCAACGGCTACACCTTC.

The gene calls are TRBV28 and TRBJ1-2; D gene uncertain. This CDR3 is 13 amino acids long. Germline lookup yields CDR1 MDHEN and CDR2 SYDVKM. Trimming left V 5 bases short and J 2 bases short, with 9 bases between. CDR3 coding DNA: TGTGCCAGCAGTCTCACGGCGAACTATGGCTACACCTTC. Its translation: CASSLTANYGYTF.

The chain couples TRBV28 to TRBJ2-7; D uncertain. The CDR3 sequence is 11 residues long. V lost 1 base to trimming and J lost 5 bases, with 3 bases between them. The germline CDR1 and CDR2 sequences are MDHEN and SYDVKM. In DNA, the CDR3 is TGTGCCAGCAGTTTATCTGACGAGCAGTACTTC. Its protein product is CASSLSDEQYF.

The chain couples TRBV7-9 to TRBJ2-5, with D perhaps matching TRBD1 (6 bases). The J call may be faulty, since TRBJ2-7 better matches the DNA end. The CDR3 extends over 16 amino acids. The germline V gene encodes CDR1 SEHNR and CDR2 FQNEAQ (reference sequence). DNA for the CDR3: TGTGCCAGCAGCTTTCAAAAGACAGGTCCTACCTACGAGCAGTACTTC. This encodes CASSFQKTGPTYEQYF.

This clone occurred once. DNA for the CDR3: TGTGCCAGCAGCTCCGACAGGGGGCTGTACGAGCAGTACTTC. It is translated as CASSSDRGLYEQYF. The gene calls are TRBV7-8 and TRBJ2-7; 10 nucleotides match TRBD1. Trimming took 4 bases from V and 4 from J; bases not matched to a gene: 4. This CDR3 is 14 amino acids long. Germline values: CDR1 SGHVS, CDR2 FQNEAQ. Together with reference TRBV7-8 and TRBJ2-7, the CDR3 gives the full variable domain: GAGVSQSPRYKVAKRGQDVALRCDPISGHVSLFWYQQALGQGPEFLTYFQNEAQLDKSGLPSDRFFAERPEGSVSTLKIQRTQQEDSAVYLCASSSDRGLYEQYFGPGTRLTVT.

The chain links TRBV5-5 to TRBJ1-2; unclear D gene. The CDR3 totals 15 residues. Deletions cut 0 bases from V and 8 bases from J, with 17 bases between. Germline loops: CDR1 SGHKS, CDR2 YYEKEE (reference sequence). CDR3 coding DNA: TGTGCCAGCAGCTTGGCCAGCCCCCGGCGGTCAGGCTACACCTTC. It codes for CASSLASPRRSGYTF.

The chain has TRBV7-2 and TRBJ1-4, with 7 nucleotides matching TRBD1. J lost 3 bases, V lost 1 base, and 2 bases had no gene match. Germline loops: CDR1 SGHTA, CDR2 FQGNSA. This CDR3 spans 15 amino acids. In nucleotides, the CDR3 is TGTGCCAGCAGCTTAGAGGGGGCGGCTAATGAAAAACTGTTTTTT. Its protein product is CASSLEGAANEKLFF.

The gene calls are TRBV7-2 and TRBJ1-1, with 8 bases fitting TRBD1. Trimming at V came to 5 bases and at J to 4 bases, leaving 6 bases not matched to a gene. The CDR3 is 14 amino acids. In germline, CDR1 is SGHTA, CDR2 FQGNSA. DNA of the CDR3: TGTGCCAGCAGCCCCAGGGGGCGGGGCACTGAAGCTTTCTTT. Translated, it gives CASSPRGRGTEAFF.

The chain recombines TRBV2 with TRBJ2-7, with 14 nucleotides matching TRBD2. The CDR3 is 15 amino acids. J lost 5 bases, V lost 3 bases, and 3 bases had no gene match. CDR1 and CDR2 from the germline V gene are SNHLY and FYNNEI. CDR3 sequence reads: CASSERLAGGNEQYF. The CDR3 DNA reads TGTGCCAGCAGTGAGAGACTAGCGGGAGGGAACGAGCAGTACTTC.

The rearrangement uses TRBV27 and TRBJ1-4, with D possibly TRBD1 on 6 matching bases. Germline V gene lookup returns CDR1 MNHEY and CDR2 SMNVEV (reference sequence). V lost 3 bases and J 8 bases, leaving 10 bases between the germline ends. This CDR3 is 13 amino acids long. CDR3 loop: CASSLEGDEKLFF. DNA for the CDR3: TGTGCCAGCAGTTTGGAGGGGGACGAAAAACTGTTTTTT.

This clone was detected once. The chain has TRBV28 and TRBJ1-6; 11 bases are a match to TRBD1. From germline, CDR1 is MDHEN and CDR2 SYDVKM. V was clipped by 6 bases and J by 8 bases; unmatched bases: 9. The CDR3 is made up of 16 amino acids. CDR3 residues: CASSFGTGGNYSPLHF. For the CDR3, the DNA is TGTGCCAGCAGCTTCGGGACAGGGGGGAATTATTCACCCCTCCACTTT.

The J gene is TRBJ1-2, the V gene TRBV21-1; the table assigns TRBD1, which was not confirmed against the DNA. TRBV21-1 is a pseudogene. CDR3 length: 15 residues. As DNA, the CDR3 is TGTGCCAGCAGCGTAATAGAGGGACAGGGGCGAGGCTACACCTTC. Protein sequence: CASSVIEGQGRGYTF.